The 11 T cell receptor beta chains in this list originate from one sample, sequenced in a study of early T cells in non-severe SARS-CoV-2 infection. In TCRdb, the 5' RACE reads were re-called with MiXCR into one record per CDR3 protein. The table lists roughly 92,000 distinct CDR3 sequences, around 12% of them singletons. The starting material was whole blood, obtained at baseline. The receptor set was obtained from an adult who was a healthcare worker with PCR-confirmed SARS-CoV-2 infection or an uninfected control (not recorded which).

This clonotype was found a few times. The V gene is TRBV3-1, the J gene TRBJ1-1; the D gene is possibly TRBD1 (6 bases). The CDR3 is made up of 15 amino acids. With 5 bases removed from V and 1 base from J, the gap between germline ends came to 14 bases. From germline, CDR1 is LGHDT and CDR2 YNNKEL (reference sequence). The DNA of the CDR3 is TGTGCCAGCAGCTCGCATTGGGGGGCGAACACTGAAGCTTTCTTT. Residues: CASSSHWGANTEAFF.

In this sample, this clonotype turned up a few times. The chain uses TRBV5-1 and TRBJ1-2; no clear D. V was shortened by 2 bases and J by 8 bases, with 16 bases between the two germline ends. Per germline, CDR1 SGHRS and CDR2 YFSETQ. The CDR3 is made up of 14 amino acids. CDR3 coding DNA: TGCGCCAGCAGCTTTCAGCCCGAGGAGTTCGGCTACACCTTC. It is translated as CASSFQPEEFGYTF.

This clonotype was counted between two and nine times. The chain recombines TRBV29-1 with TRBJ2-7, with 14 positions matching TRBD2. The CDR3 totals 16 residues. Germline assignment: CDR1 SQVTM and CDR2 ANQGSEA. V shed 6 bases, J shed 0 bases, and the junction held 7 bases outside the gene matches. The CDR3 here is CSVEGLAGDSSYEQYF. CDR3 bases: TGCAGCGTAGAGGGACTAGCGGGGGACAGCTCCTACGAGCAGTACTTC.

V usage is TRBV30 and J usage is TRBJ2-7; possible D gene TRBD1, 6 bases. V lost 8 bases and J 2 bases, leaving 13 bases between the germline ends. The CDR3 is made up of 12 amino acids. The V gene's germline CDR1 is GTSNPN and CDR2 SVGIG (reference sequence). CDR3 DNA sequence: TGTGCCGGACGGGCAGGGGCCTACGAGCAGTACTTC. The encoded protein is CAGRAGAYEQYF.

In this sample, this clonotype turned up a few times. The chain couples TRBV2 to TRBJ1-2; D unclear. This CDR3 comprises 15 residues. Per germline, CDR1 SNHLY and CDR2 FYNNEI. The germline V and J ends were trimmed by 2 bases and 4 bases, with 14 bases remaining between them. CDR3 coding DNA: TGTGCCAGCAGTGAAACCGTAAAGAATTCCTATGGCTACACCTTC. Translating gives CASSETVKNSYGYTF.

The V call is TRBV6-1, the J call TRBJ2-7; D gene unclear. The CDR3 spans 14 residues. V dropped 6 bases and J dropped 4 bases, with 16 bases sitting between them. CDR1 MNHNS and CDR2 SASEGT come from the germline V gene. The CDR3 loop reads CASSQSAWGYEQYF. The CDR3 nucleotides are TGTGCCAGCAGCCAGAGTGCCTGGGGATACGAGCAGTACTTC.

This clonotype was recorded at least ten times. The rearrangement links TRBV7-8 to TRBJ2-7; D remains ambiguous. V dropped 2 bases and J dropped 3 bases, with 11 bases sitting between them. The CDR3 is made up of 14 amino acids. Germline-derived CDR1 and CDR2 are SGHVS and FQNEAQ. The chain's CDR3 is CASSLRTGIYEQYF. CDR3 coding DNA: TGTGCCAGCAGCTTACGAACTGGGATCTACGAGCAGTACTTC.

This clonotype was observed a few times. V and J are TRBV5-1 and TRBJ2-7, with a weak D call TRBD2 (6 bases). The V end lost 6 bases, the J end lost 7 bases, and 23 bases lay between the germline ends. Germline-derived CDR1 and CDR2 are SGHRS and YFSETQ. This CDR3 has 15 residues. The DNA for the CDR3 is TGCGCCAGCAACCCCCTGGCGGGGTCCAAAGGGGAGCAGTACTTC. Its protein is CASNPLAGSKGEQYF.

The sample holds a few counts of this clonotype. The V and J genes are TRBV6-5 and TRBJ1-1; TRBD1 matches at 12 bases. The CDR3 contains 17 residues. V gave up 6 bases and J gave up 4 bases; unmatched junction bases: 12. CDR1 is MNHEY and CDR2 is SVGAGI in the germline V gene. In DNA form, the CDR3 reads TGTGCCAGCAGCTCCCCCGGGACAGGGGGCGGTGGCACTGAAGCTTTCTTT. This encodes CASSSPGTGGGGTEAFF.

The V and J genes are TRBV5-8 and TRBJ1-2, with D possibly matching TRBD1 (6 bases). This CDR3 is 15 amino acids long. Germline CDR1 SGHTS, CDR2 YDEGEE. The V and J ends lost 7 bases and 4 bases respectively, with 20 bases between them. The CDR3 spells CASGAGAVGIYGYTF. For the CDR3, the DNA is TGTGCCAGCGGCGCAGGGGCTGTCGGGATCTATGGCTACACCTTC. The full variable domain, completed using reference TRBV5-8 and TRBJ1-2, is EAGVTQSPTHLIKTRGQQATLRCSPISGHTSVYWYQQALGLGLQFLLWYDEGEERNRGNFPPRFSGRQFPNYSSELNVNALELEDSALYLCASGAGAVGIYGYTFGSGTRLTVV.

This clonotype was recorded a few times. The chain employs TRBV12-3 or TRBV12-4 and TRBJ2-1; a weak D match, TRBD2 (6 bases). The CDR3 is 13 residues long. V was cut by 8 bases and J by 8 bases, with 16 bases left in between. The CDR3 reads CASDSGVWDEQFF. In nucleotides, the CDR3 is TGTGCCAGCGATTCGGGGGTTTGGGATGAGCAGTTCTTC.